The present entry profiles one T cell receptor (beta chain) with its context. Its antigen remains unidentified. The data were obtained in a study of CD8+ T cells in alopecia areata. Whole-study results and caveats: Lesional scalp, especially alopecia totalis/universalis, showed higher clonality than normal scalp.

There are 13 residues in the CDR3. With 3 bases clipped from V and 1 base from J, the junction kept 2 bases outside the gene matches. From germline, CDR1 is GTSNPN and CDR2 SVGIG (reference sequence). Lesional scalp tissue (obtained by punch biopsy) and peripheral blood were collected from alopecia areata patients. Sequencing relied on a cDNA template that was reverse transcribed from extracted RNA. Method: immunoSEQ multiplex PCR; TCRdb's copy keeps in-frame clones and lacks some. The sample includes 90,000 to 100,000 clones, around 45% seen only once; the top ten take approximately 1.4%. The TCR originated in a human donor with alopecia areata. The sequenced sample was CD4+ T cells sorted from blood. The rearrangement links TRBV30 to TRBJ2-5, with 7 bases identical to TRBD1. CDR3: CAWRGQPQETQYF. CDR3 sequence (DNA): TGTGCCTGGAGGGGACAGCCCCAAGAGACCCAGTACTTC.